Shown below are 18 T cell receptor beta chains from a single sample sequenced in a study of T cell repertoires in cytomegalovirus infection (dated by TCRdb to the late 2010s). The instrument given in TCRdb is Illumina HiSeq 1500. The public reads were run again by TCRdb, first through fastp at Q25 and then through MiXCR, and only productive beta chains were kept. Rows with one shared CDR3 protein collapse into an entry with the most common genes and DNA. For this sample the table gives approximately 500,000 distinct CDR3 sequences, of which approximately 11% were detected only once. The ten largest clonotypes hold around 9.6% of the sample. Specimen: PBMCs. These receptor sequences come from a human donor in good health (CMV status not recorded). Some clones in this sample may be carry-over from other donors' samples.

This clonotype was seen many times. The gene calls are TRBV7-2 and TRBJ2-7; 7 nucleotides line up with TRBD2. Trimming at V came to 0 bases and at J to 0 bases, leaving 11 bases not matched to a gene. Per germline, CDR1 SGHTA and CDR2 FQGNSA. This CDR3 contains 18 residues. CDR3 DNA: TGTGCCAGCAGCTTAGCGCCGGTTTGGGAGGGACCCTCCTACGAGCAGTACTTC. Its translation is CASSLAPVWEGPSYEQYF.

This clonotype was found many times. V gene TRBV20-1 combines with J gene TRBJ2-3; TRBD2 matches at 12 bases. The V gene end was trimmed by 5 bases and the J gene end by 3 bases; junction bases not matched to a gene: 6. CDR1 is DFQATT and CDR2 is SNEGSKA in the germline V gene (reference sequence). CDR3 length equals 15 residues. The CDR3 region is CSAGPSGRGTDTQYF. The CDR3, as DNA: TGCAGTGCTGGGCCTAGCGGGAGGGGGACAGATACGCAGTATTTT.

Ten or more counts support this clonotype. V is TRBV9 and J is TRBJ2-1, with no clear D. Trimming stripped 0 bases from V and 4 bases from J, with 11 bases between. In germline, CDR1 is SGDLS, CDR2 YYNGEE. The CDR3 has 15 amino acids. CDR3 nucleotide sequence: TGTGCCAGCAGCGTAGCGCCCCAAGAATACAATGAGCAGTTCTTC. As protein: CASSVAPQEYNEQFF.

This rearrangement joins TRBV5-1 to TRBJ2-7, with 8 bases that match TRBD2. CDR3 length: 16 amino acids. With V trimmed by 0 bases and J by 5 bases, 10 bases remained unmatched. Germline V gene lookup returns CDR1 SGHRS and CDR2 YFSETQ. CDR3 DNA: TGCGCCAGCAGCTTGGAGTTGGCGGGAGGAGTGAACGAGCAGTACTTC. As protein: CASSLELAGGVNEQYF.

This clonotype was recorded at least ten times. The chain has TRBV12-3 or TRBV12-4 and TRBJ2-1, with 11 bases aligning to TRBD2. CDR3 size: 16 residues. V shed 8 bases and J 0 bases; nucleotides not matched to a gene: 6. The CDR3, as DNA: TGTGCCAGCCTTCCCGGGACTAGCGGCTCCTACAATGAGCAGTTCTTC. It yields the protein CASLPGTSGSYNEQFF.

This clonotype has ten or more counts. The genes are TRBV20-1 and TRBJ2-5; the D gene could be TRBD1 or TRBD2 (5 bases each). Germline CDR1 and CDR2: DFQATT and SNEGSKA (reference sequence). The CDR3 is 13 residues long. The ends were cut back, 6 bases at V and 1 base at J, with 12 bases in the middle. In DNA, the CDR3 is TGCAGTGCCAGGGACGGGACCCAAGAGACCCAGTACTTC. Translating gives CSARDGTQETQYF.

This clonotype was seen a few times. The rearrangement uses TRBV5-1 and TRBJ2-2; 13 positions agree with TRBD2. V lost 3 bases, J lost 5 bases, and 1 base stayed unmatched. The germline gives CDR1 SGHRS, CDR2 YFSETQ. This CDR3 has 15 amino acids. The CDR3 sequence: CASSSTSGRTGELFF. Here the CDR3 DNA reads TGCGCCAGCAGCTCGACTAGCGGGAGGACCGGGGAGCTGTTTTTT.

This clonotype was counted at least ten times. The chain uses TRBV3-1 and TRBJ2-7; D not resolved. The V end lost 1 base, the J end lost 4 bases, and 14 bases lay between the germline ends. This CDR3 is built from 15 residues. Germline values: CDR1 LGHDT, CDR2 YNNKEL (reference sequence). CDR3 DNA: TGTGCCAGCAGCCAAGTGCGAACGCTCGGATACGAGCAGTACTTC. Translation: CASSQVRTLGYEQYF.

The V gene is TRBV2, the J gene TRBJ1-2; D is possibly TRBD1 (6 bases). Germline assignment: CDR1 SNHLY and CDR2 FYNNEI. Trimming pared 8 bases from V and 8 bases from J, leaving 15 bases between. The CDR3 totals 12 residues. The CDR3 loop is CASLQGGRGYTF. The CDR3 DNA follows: TGTGCCAGCCTACAGGGAGGAAGGGGCTACACCTTC.

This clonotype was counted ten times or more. The CDR3 nucleotides are TGTGCCAGCAGTTCACCCGCGGAGGACAGGGCGTTCAAGACCCAGCATTTT. This translates into CASSSPAEDRAFKTQHF. This chain joins TRBV28 and TRBJ1-5, with 8 bases lining up with TRBD1. Germline CDR1 and CDR2: MDHEN and SYDVKM. The CDR3 is made up of 17 amino acids. V dropped 4 bases and J dropped 11; count of bases not matched to a gene: 19.

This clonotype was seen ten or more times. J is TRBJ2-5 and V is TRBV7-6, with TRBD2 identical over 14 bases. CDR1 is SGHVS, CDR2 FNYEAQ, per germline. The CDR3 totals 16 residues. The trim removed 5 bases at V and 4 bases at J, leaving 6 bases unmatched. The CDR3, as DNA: TGTGCCAGCAGCACTGGGACTAGCGGGAGCGGAGAGACCCAGTACTTC. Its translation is CASSTGTSGSGETQYF.

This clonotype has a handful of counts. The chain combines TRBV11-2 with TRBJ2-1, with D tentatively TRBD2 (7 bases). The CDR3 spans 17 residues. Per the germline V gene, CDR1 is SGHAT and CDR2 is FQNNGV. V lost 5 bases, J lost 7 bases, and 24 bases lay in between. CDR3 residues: CASSTDRGGGPKNEQFF. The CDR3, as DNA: TGTGCCAGCAGCACTGATCGTGGGGGGGGGCCGAAGAATGAGCAGTTCTTC.

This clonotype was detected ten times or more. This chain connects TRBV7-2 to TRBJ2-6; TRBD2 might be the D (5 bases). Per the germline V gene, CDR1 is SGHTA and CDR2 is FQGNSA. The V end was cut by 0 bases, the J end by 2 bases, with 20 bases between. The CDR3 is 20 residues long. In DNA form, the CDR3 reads TGTGCCAGCAGCTTAGCGAACAGCGGCTTAATTTTTACTGGGGCCAACGTCCTGACTTTC. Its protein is CASSLANSGLIFTGANVLTF.

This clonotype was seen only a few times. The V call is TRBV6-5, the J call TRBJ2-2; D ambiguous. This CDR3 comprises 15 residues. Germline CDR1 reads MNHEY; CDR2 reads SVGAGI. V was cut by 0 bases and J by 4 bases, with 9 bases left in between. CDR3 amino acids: CASSYSRSVTGELFF. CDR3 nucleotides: TGTGCCAGCAGTTACTCCCGGAGTGTCACCGGGGAGCTGTTTTTT.

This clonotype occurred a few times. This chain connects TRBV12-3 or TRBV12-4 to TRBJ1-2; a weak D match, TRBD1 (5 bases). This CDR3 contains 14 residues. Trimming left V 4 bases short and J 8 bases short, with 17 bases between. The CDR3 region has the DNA TGTGCCAGCAGTTACGGTATCCCGGGGGAAGGCTACACCTTC. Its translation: CASSYGIPGEGYTF.

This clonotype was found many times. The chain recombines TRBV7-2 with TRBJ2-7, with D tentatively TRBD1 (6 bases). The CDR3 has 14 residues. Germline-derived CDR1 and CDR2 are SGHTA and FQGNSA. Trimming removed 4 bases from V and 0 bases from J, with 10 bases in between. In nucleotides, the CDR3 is TGTGCCAGCAGCTCACAGGGAAGCTCCTACGAGCAGTACTTC. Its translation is CASSSQGSSYEQYF.

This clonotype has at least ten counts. CDR3 DNA: TGTGCCAGCAGCCGAAAGGGGACGGAGACCCAGTACTTC. Its protein product is CASSRKGTETQYF. The chain uses TRBV7-2 and TRBJ2-5; perhaps D is TRBD1 or TRBD2 (5 bases each). The CDR3 loop spans 13 amino acids. The V end lost 5 bases, the J end lost 5 bases, and 12 bases lay between the germline ends. Germline-derived CDR1 and CDR2 are SGHTA and FQGNSA.

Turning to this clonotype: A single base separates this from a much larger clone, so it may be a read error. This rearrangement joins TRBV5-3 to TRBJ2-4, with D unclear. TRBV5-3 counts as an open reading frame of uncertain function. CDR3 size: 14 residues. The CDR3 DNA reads TGTGCCAGCAGCTTGGCTTCGGATCCAAACATTCAGTACTTC. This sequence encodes CASSLASDPNIQYF.